This TCR beta chain was captured by sequencing in a study of T cell changes during pregnancy in multiple sclerosis (dated by TCRdb to about 2019). Background on the whole study: In women with multiple sclerosis, the researchers looked at how the T cell repertoire shifted as pregnancy progressed.

Of note for this clone: The specificity of this receptor is unknown. Base quality data are lacking; no much larger clone is found one base away.

The library came from the immunoSEQ multiplex PCR assay. The table comes from immuneACCESS by way of TCRdb, which keeps in-frame sequences with V and J called. Part of the clones is missing from these tables; in studies checked, under half for an unresolved V gene and the rest for unknown reasons. The sample yields under 85,000 clones; over 75% were counted once. The ten largest account for about 0.31% of the sample. For this chain, trimming is 0 bases at the V end and 1 base at the J end, and the number of junction bases without a gene match is 1. CDR3 length: 15 amino acids, cysteine to phenylalanine. Just CDR3 DNA is preserved here, 45 bases in frame from base 1. CDR1 and CDR2 were assigned from the germline V gene as SGHRS and YFSETQ.

The clonotype was recovered from a female donor in good health, enrolled as a control in a pregnancy study. The input for sequencing was CD4+ T cells from peripheral blood mononuclear cells, taken in the third trimester of pregnancy. The chain couples TRBV5-1 to TRBJ2-5, with 9 bases aligning to TRBD2. CDR3 region: CASSLERGAQETQYF. The DNA reads as follows: TGCGCCAGCAGCTTGGAGCGGGGGGCCCAAGAGACCCAGTACTTC.